This entry lists 27 T cell receptor beta chains sequenced from one sample in a study of blood T cell repertoires in COVID-19. Measured with immunoSEQ multiplex PCR; TCRdb has only the in-frame clones, and not every one. Found here are 55,000 to 80,000 clones, 74% of them singletons; the top ten hold roughly 27%. The source material was peripheral blood. The receptor set was obtained from a woman aged 80 or older with acute or convalescent COVID-19.

Here the CDR3 reads CASRTGGAKSYEQYF. Here the CDR3 DNA reads TGTGCCAGCAGGACAGGGGGCGCAAAGTCCTACGAGCAGTACTTC. V is TRBV28 and J is TRBJ2-7; TRBD1 agrees at 10 bases. This CDR3 region has 15 residues. CDR1 MDHEN and CDR2 SYDVKM come from the germline V gene. V lost 6 bases and J lost 1; bases outside the gene matches: 6.

This clone was detected only once. The V call is TRBV28, the J call TRBJ1-4, with 7 bases identical to TRBD1. J lost 3 bases, V lost 6 bases, and 10 bases had no gene match. CDR3 size: 16 residues. CDR1 MDHEN and CDR2 SYDVKM come from the germline V gene. CDR3 in DNA: TGTGCCAGCAGCCAGACAGGGATAGCATCTAATGAAAAACTGTTTTTT. It encodes CASSQTGIASNEKLFF.

The chain joins TRBV7-9 to TRBJ1-1; 7 nucleotides line up with TRBD1. From germline, CDR1 is SEHNR and CDR2 FQNEAQ (reference sequence). V dropped 4 bases and J dropped 5; count of bases not matched to a gene: 7. The CDR3 is 14 residues long. CDR3 amino acids: CASSSRTGVTEAFF. As DNA, the CDR3 is TGTGCCAGCAGCTCTCGAACAGGGGTAACTGAAGCTTTCTTT.

This clone was counted only a few times. V gene TRBV11-3 combines with J gene TRBJ2-3; TRBD2 matches at 9 bases. This CDR3 has 15 residues. Germline V gene sequence: CDR1 SGHNT, CDR2 YENEEA. V lost 1 base to trimming and J lost 2 bases; unmatched junction nucleotides: 1. In DNA, the CDR3 is TGTGCCAGCAGCTTAGGCGGGAGGGTCACAGATACGCAGTATTTT. The encoded protein is CASSLGGRVTDTQYF. Variable domain in full (rest from reference TRBV11-3 and TRBJ2-3): EAGVVQSPRYKIIEKKQPVAFWCNPISGHNTLYWYLQNLGQGPELLIRYENEEAVDDSQLPKDRFSAERLKGVDSTLKIQPAELGDSAVYLCASSLGGRVTDTQYFGPGTRLTVL.

The chain employs TRBV6-1 and TRBJ2-3; 8 nucleotides agree with TRBD1. Germline CDR1 MNHNS, CDR2 SASEGT. The CDR3 spans 16 residues. J gave up 8 bases and V 1 base, and 11 bases lay outside the gene matches. The CDR3 DNA reads TGTGCCAGCAGTGAAGGCAGGGTCAGGGGGCAAGGTACGCAGTATTTT. The encoded protein is CASSEGRVRGQGTQYF.

This rearrangement joins TRBV10-3 to TRBJ2-7, with 7 bases identical to TRBD2. V was pared by 9 bases and J by 2 bases, with 16 bases of the junction left unmatched. This CDR3 is 16 amino acids long. Germline assignment: CDR1 ENHRY and CDR2 SYGVKD. The CDR3 nucleotides are TGTGCCATATCTACCGGTGGGGGGAGGGGTACCTACGAGCAGTACTTC. Translation gives CAISTGGGRGTYEQYF.

The V gene is TRBV9, the J gene TRBJ2-1; D remains ambiguous. Germline assignment: CDR1 SGDLS and CDR2 YYNGEE. This CDR3 spans 15 amino acids. The V gene lost 1 base and the J gene lost 0 bases, with 8 bases spanning the gap. CDR3 region: CASSVPGGSYNEQFF. The CDR3, as DNA: TGTGCCAGCAGCGTACCGGGTGGCTCCTACAATGAGCAGTTCTTC. Supplemented by reference TRBV9 and TRBJ2-1, the full variable domain reads DSGVTQTPKHLITATGQRVTLRCSPRSGDLSVYWYQQSLDQGLQFLIQYYNGEERAKGNILERFSAQQFPDLHSELNLSSLELGDSALYFCASSVPGGSYNEQFFGPGTRLTVL.

This clone appeared a single time. This chain joins TRBV3-1 (or the pseudogene TRBV3-2) and TRBJ2-5; D is possibly TRBD2 (6 bases). CDR1 and CDR2 (germline): LGHDT, YNNKEL (reference sequence). The V and J ends lost 2 bases and 0 bases respectively, with 19 bases between them. The CDR3 covers 18 residues. Written as DNA, the CDR3 is TGTGCCAGCAGCCAAAAGAGCCCGGGGGTAGGCGACCAAGAGACCCAGTACTTC. This sequence encodes CASSQKSPGVGDQETQYF.

This chain links TRBV30 with TRBJ1-1; tentative D call: TRBD1 (5 bases). Germline V gene data show CDR1 as GTSNPN and CDR2 as SVGIG (reference sequence). V lost 8 bases to trimming and J lost 0 bases, with 13 bases between them. There are 13 residues in the CDR3. The CDR3 nucleotides are TGTGCCCAGAAGGGGAATATGAACACTGAAGCTTTCTTT. Translation gives CAQKGNMNTEAFF.

The J gene is TRBJ1-4, the V gene TRBV11-3; weak D call: TRBD1 (6 bases). V was clipped by 4 bases and J by 3 bases, with 9 bases between them. The CDR3 extends over 14 amino acids. Germline-derived CDR1 and CDR2 are SGHNT and YENEEA. The chain's CDR3 is CASSSTGSNEKLFF. DNA of the CDR3: TGTGCCAGCAGCTCCACAGGGTCTAATGAAAAACTGTTTTTT.

This clone has ten or more counts. The rearrangement uses TRBV7-2 and TRBJ2-2; the D gene is possibly TRBD1 (6 bases). Germline CDR1 reads SGHTA; CDR2 reads FQGNSA. V was trimmed by 8 bases and J by 0 bases, leaving 10 bases between them. CDR3 size: 14 residues. The CDR3 DNA sequence: TGTGCCAGCTCTTGGGACACGAACACCGGGGAGCTGTTTTTT. Translated, it gives CASSWDTNTGELFF.

The rearrangement uses TRBV9 and TRBJ2-1, with 10 nucleotides matching TRBD2. V shed 10 bases, J shed 6 bases, and the junction held 10 bases outside the gene matches. The V gene's germline CDR1 is SGDLS and CDR2 YYNGEE. The CDR3 totals 14 residues. The DNA of the CDR3 is TGTGCCGGTAGAGGGCTAGCGGGAGCCAATGAGCAGTTCTTC. This sequence encodes CAGRGLAGANEQFF.

This clone appeared a few times. The chain combines TRBV28 with TRBJ2-5; 7 positions agree with TRBD2. The CDR3 sequence is 14 residues long. V dropped 3 bases and J dropped 4; count of bases not matched to a gene: 5. Germline V lookup: CDR1 MDHEN, CDR2 SYDVKM. DNA of the CDR3: TGTGCCAGCAGTTTGTCGTCGGGAGGAGAGACCCAGTACTTC. Translation: CASSLSSGGETQYF.

V gene TRBV15 combines with J gene TRBJ2-1, with D perhaps TRBD2 (5 bases). CDR1 is LNHNV, CDR2 YYDKDF, per germline (reference sequence). Trimming shortened V by 1 base and J by 2 bases, and 12 bases separated the two germline ends. The CDR3 is 16 residues long. The CDR3 here is CATSRAIGMPYNEQFF. The CDR3 region has the DNA TGTGCCACCAGCAGAGCGATCGGGATGCCCTACAATGAGCAGTTCTTC.

This chain joins TRBV2 and TRBJ1-6; the match to TRBD1 covers 9 bases. The CDR3 spans 15 residues. V lost 4 bases and J lost 8; bases outside the gene matches: 6. CDR1 SNHLY and CDR2 FYNNEI come from the germline V gene. DNA for the CDR3: TGTGCCAGCAGTGGAACAGGGGGCGCGGATTCACCCCTCCACTTT. Its translation is CASSGTGGADSPLHF.

This rearrangement joins TRBV15 to TRBJ2-7, with 11 bases lining up with TRBD2. The length of the CDR3 is 16 residues. J gave up 0 bases and V 0 bases, and 1 base lay outside the gene matches. Germline lookup yields CDR1 LNHNV and CDR2 YYDKDF (reference sequence). The CDR3 protein is CATSRDLAGGSYEQYF. CDR3 nucleotide sequence: TGTGCCACCAGCAGAGATCTAGCGGGAGGCTCCTACGAGCAGTACTTC.

This rearrangement joins TRBV2 to TRBJ2-1, with 11 bases that match TRBD2. CDR1 SNHLY and CDR2 FYNNEI come from the germline V gene. Trimming at V came to 5 bases and at J to 0 bases, leaving 9 bases not matched to a gene. There are 18 residues in the CDR3. The CDR3 DNA is TGTGCCAGCAGTTTGGGACTAGCGGAGAAGAGCTCCTACAATGAGCAGTTCTTC. This gives the protein CASSLGLAEKSSYNEQFF.

The V call is TRBV7-9, the J call TRBJ2-1, with 14 positions matching TRBD2. The CDR3 consists of 18 residues. The J segment lost 6 bases and the V segment lost 5 bases, leaving 12 bases of the junction unmatched. Germline CDR1 reads SEHNR; CDR2 reads FQNEAQ (reference sequence). The CDR3: CASSRKTSGRVRFNEQFF. CDR3 sequence (DNA): TGTGCCAGCAGCCGAAAGACTAGCGGGAGGGTACGATTCAATGAGCAGTTCTTC.

This clone has a handful of counts. The gene calls are TRBV7-6 and TRBJ2-1, with 10 bases matching TRBD1. The CDR3 covers 14 residues. CDR1 is SGHVS, CDR2 FNYEAQ, per germline. V gave up 5 bases and J gave up 7 bases; unmatched junction bases: 5. The CDR3 DNA sequence: TGTGCCAGCAGCCTCCGGGACAGGGGAAATGAGCAGTTCTTC. Residues: CASSLRDRGNEQFF.

The count of this clone is one. The J gene is TRBJ2-7, the V gene TRBV28; TRBD2 aligns across 8 bases. V shed 1 base and J 1 base; nucleotides not matched to a gene: 12. Germline assignment: CDR1 MDHEN and CDR2 SYDVKM. The CDR3 consists of 18 residues. Here the CDR3 reads CASSLSLSGSRQSYEQYF. The CDR3 nucleotides are TGTGCCAGCAGTTTATCCCTCAGCGGGAGTAGGCAGTCCTACGAGCAGTACTTC.

The chain couples TRBV10-3 to TRBJ2-3; perhaps TRBD2 as D (6 bases). This CDR3 contains 14 residues. Germline V gives CDR1 ENHRY, CDR2 SYGVKD. The V and J ends lost 7 bases and 0 bases respectively, with 11 bases between them. In nucleotides, the CDR3 is TGTGCCATCAAAAAGGAGGGTAGCACAGATACGCAGTATTTT. Translating it yields CAIKKEGSTDTQYF.

The chain uses TRBV7-9 and TRBJ2-1, with D possibly being TRBD2 (7 bases). This CDR3 is 16 amino acids long. The V gene's germline CDR1 is SEHNR and CDR2 FQNEAQ (reference sequence). The germline V and J ends were trimmed by 5 bases and 4 bases, with 18 bases remaining between them. In nucleotides, the CDR3 is TGTGCCAGCAGCCTCGCACAGGGCGGGAGATACAATGAGCAGTTCTTC. Its translation is CASSLAQGGRYNEQFF.

The CDR3 DNA follows: TGCGCCAGCAGCCAACGGCTAGGGGGCGGCTTGGGAGGCTACGAGCAGTACTTC. Amino acid sequence: CASSQRLGGGLGGYEQYF. The chain couples TRBV4-3 to TRBJ2-7; weak D call: TRBD1 (7 bases). Trimming took 2 bases from V and 3 from J, leaving 23 bases between them. CDR1 is LGHNA, CDR2 YSLEER, per germline. There are 18 residues in the CDR3.

The chain is built from TRBV30 and TRBJ1-1; a weak D match, TRBD1 (5 bases). Germline-derived CDR1 and CDR2 are GTSNPN and SVGIG (reference sequence). The CDR3 contains 13 residues. Trimming cost V 0 bases and J 4 bases, with 9 bases left between them. In DNA form, the CDR3 reads TGTGCCTGGAGTGTTGCTAGGGGCACTGAAGCTTTCTTT. Its translation: CAWSVARGTEAFF.

This clone was observed a handful of times. The chain links TRBV18 to TRBJ2-7; TRBD1 matches 10 bases. J lost 6 bases, V lost 3 bases, and 11 bases had no gene match. CDR3 size: 16 residues. Germline V lookup: CDR1 KGHSH, CDR2 LQKENI. In DNA, the CDR3 is TGTGCCAGCTCACCTGACCGGGACAGGGGAATTGGCGAGCAGTACTTC. This translates into CASSPDRDRGIGEQYF.

The chain recombines TRBV5-6 with TRBJ2-1; TRBD2 aligns across 7 bases. This CDR3 region has 16 residues. In germline, CDR1 is SGHDT, CDR2 YYEEEE. Germline trimming cut 1 base from V and 2 bases from J; bases unmatched to any gene: 6. CDR3 loop: CASSLRSGIPYNEQFF. The CDR3 DNA reads as TGTGCCAGCAGCTTGCGGAGCGGGATCCCCTACAATGAGCAGTTCTTC.

This chain connects TRBV29-1 to TRBJ2-7; TRBD1 matches 8 bases. Trimming at V came to 4 bases and at J to 5 bases, leaving 7 bases not matched to a gene. The CDR3 loop spans 13 amino acids. Germline V gene lookup returns CDR1 SQVTM and CDR2 ANQGSEA. The CDR3 spells CSVAQGAVNEQYF. The DNA of the CDR3 is TGCAGCGTTGCCCAGGGGGCGGTAAACGAGCAGTACTTC.